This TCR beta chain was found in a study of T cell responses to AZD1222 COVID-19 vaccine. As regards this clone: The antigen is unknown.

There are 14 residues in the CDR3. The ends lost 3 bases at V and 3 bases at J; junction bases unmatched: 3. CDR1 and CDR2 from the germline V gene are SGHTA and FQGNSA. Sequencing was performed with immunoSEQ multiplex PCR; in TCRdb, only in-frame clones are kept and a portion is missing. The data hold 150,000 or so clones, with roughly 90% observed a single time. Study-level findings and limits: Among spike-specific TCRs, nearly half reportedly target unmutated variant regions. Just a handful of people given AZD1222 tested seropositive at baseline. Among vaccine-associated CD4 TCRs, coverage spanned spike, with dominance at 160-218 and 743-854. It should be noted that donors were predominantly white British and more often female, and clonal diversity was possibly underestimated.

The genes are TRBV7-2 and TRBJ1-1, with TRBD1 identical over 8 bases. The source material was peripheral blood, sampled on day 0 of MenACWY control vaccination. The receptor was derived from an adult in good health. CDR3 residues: CASSLVQGDTEAFF. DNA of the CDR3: TGTGCCAGCAGCTTGGTACAGGGGGACACTGAAGCTTTCTTT.